The text below deals with one T cell receptor (beta chain). Measured with immunoSEQ multiplex PCR; TCRdb has only the in-frame clones, and not every one. The sample holds 12,000 or so clones, approximately 79% seen once. These data belong to a study of OX40 agonist ivuxolimab in advanced cancers. Study at large: Having had anti-PD-1, anti-PD-L1 or anti-CTLA-4 therapy before was allowed, and roughly 39% had some.

The V gene lost 6 bases and the J gene lost 8 bases, with 13 bases spanning the gap. The CDR3 has 13 amino acids. Germline CDR1 reads SNHLY; CDR2 reads FYNNEI. The sequencing used CD4+ or CD8+ T cells sorted from blood, collected in a trial of the OX40 agonist ivuxolimab. The chain joins TRBV2 to TRBJ2-2, with D perhaps TRBD1 (5 bases). The TCR sequence derives from an adult with an advanced solid tumor such as melanoma, head and neck, liver or kidney cancer. The CDR3 nucleotides read TGTGCCAGCAGCGCCTTAGGGGTTGGGGAGCTGTTTTTT. Its protein product is CASSALGVGELFF.